The following is a T cell receptor (beta chain) sequence with its context. The repertoire was sequenced with immunoSEQ multiplex PCR; TCRdb's copy has only in-frame clones and lacks some. The table shows 13,000 to 15,000 clones, with roughly 80% occurring only once. This specimen belongs to a study of blood T cell repertoires in COVID-19. J lost 4 bases, V lost 2 bases, and 13 bases had no gene match. Per germline, CDR1 MDHEN and CDR2 SYDVKM. This CDR3 comprises 17 residues. The sequenced sample was peripheral blood. The chain combines TRBV28 with TRBJ1-2; 7 bases are shared with TRBD1. The sequence was obtained from a woman between 55 and 75 years old with acute or convalescent COVID-19. CDR3 coding DNA: TGTGCCAGCAGTTTAAAAGGGGGCCTCAGGCTCTTCTATGGCTACACCTTC. Its protein is CASSLKGGLRLFYGYTF.